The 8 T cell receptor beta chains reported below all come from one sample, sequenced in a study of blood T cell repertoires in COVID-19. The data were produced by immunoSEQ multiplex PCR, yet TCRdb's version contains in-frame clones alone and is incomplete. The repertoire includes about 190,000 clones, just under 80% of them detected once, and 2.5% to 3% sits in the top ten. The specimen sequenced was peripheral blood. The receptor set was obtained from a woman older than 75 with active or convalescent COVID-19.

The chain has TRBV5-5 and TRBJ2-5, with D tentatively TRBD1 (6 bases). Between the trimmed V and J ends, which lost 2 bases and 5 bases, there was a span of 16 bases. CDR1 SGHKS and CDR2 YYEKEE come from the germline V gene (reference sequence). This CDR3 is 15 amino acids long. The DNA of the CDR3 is TGTGCCAGCAGCTTAGGCGGACAGTTCGGGGAGACCCAGTACTTC. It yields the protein CASSLGGQFGETQYF.

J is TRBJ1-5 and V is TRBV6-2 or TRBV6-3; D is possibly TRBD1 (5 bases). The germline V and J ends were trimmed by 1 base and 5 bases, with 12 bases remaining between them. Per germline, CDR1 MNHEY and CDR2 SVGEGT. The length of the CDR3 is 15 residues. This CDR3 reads CASSYYGGIYQPQHF. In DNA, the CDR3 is TGTGCCAGCAGTTACTACGGGGGAATCTATCAGCCCCAGCATTTT.

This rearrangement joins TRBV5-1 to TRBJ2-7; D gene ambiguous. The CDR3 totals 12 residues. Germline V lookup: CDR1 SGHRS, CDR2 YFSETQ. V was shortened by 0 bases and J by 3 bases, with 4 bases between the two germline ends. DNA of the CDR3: TGCGCCAGCAGCTTGGTTAACTACGAGCAGTACTTC. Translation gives CASSLVNYEQYF.

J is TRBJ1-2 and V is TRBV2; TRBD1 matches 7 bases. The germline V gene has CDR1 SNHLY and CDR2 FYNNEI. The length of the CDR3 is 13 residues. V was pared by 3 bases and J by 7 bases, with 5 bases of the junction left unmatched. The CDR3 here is CASSDQGGSGYTF. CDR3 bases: TGTGCCAGCAGTGATCAAGGGGGCTCTGGCTACACCTTC. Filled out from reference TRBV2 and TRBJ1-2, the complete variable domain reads EPEVTQTPSHQVTQMGQEVILRCVPISNHLYFYWYRQILGQKVEFLVSFYNNEISEKSEIFDDQFSVERPDGSNFTLKIRSTKLEDSAMYFCASSDQGGSGYTFGSGTRLTVV.

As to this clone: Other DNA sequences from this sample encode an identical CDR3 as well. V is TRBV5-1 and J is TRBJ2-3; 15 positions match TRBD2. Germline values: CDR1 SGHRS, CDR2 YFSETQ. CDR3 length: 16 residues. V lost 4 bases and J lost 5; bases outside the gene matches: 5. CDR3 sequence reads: CASSLGLAGGIDTQYF. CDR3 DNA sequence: TGCGCCAGCAGCCTGGGACTAGCGGGGGGCATAGATACGCAGTATTTT.

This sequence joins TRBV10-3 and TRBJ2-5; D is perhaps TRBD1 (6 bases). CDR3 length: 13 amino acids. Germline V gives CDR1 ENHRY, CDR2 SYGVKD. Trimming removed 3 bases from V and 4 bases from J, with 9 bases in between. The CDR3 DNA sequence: TGTGCCATCAGTGACAGGGGTTCAGAGACCCAGTACTTC. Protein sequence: CAISDRGSETQYF.

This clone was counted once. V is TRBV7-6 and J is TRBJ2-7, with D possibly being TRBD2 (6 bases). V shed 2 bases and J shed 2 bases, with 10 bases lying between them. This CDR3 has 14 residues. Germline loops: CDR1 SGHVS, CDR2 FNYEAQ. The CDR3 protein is CASSLSSGAYEQYF. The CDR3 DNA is TGTGCCAGCAGCTTAAGTAGCGGAGCCTACGAGCAGTACTTC. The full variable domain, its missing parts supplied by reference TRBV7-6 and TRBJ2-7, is GAGVSQSPRYKVTKRGQDVALRCDPISGHVSLYWYRQALGQGPEFLTYFNYEAQQDKSGLPNDRFSAERPEGSISTLTIQRTEQRDSAMYRCASSLSSGAYEQYFGPGTRLTVT.

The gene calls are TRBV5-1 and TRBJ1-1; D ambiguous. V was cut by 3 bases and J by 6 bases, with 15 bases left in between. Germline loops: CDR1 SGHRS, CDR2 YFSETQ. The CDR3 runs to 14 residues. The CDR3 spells CASSSSLYVPEAFF. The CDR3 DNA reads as TGCGCCAGCAGCTCCTCCCTCTATGTCCCTGAAGCTTTCTTT.